These T cell receptor beta chains were read from a single sample in a study of blood T cell repertoires in COVID-19. Method: immunoSEQ multiplex PCR; TCRdb's copy keeps in-frame clones and lacks some. The sample contains about 190,000 clones, approximately 80% of which appear only once. Sample: PBMCs or T cells enriched from blood (not recorded which). The receptors come from a woman aged 55-69 years with acute COVID-19. Both conserved end residues are part of each CDR3. A D gene is named only where the DNA matches it firmly. Part of the rows lack a size; the others show once, few, many or a class for expanded clones.

TGTGCCAGCTCACCTTCGGGACAGGCAGATGGAAACACCATATATTTT	CASSPSGQADGNTIYF	TRBV18	TRBD1	NA	TRBJ1-3
TGTGCCAGTAGTATCCCGGGACAGGGGTATACGAACACCGGGGAGCTGTTTTTT	CASSIPGQGYTNTGELFF	TRBV19	TRBD1	NA	TRBJ2-2
TGTGCCAGCAGCCCCGGGGTTAATTCACCCCTCCACTTT	CASSPGVNSPLHF	TRBV12-3/TRBV12-4	NA	once	TRBJ1-6
TGTGCCAGCAGCACGAGACAGGGGGGTGAAGCTTTCTTT	CASSTRQGGEAFF	TRBV7-6	TRBD1	NA	TRBJ1-1
TGTGCCACCACTAAGGGGTCAGGGCGTTCCCCACCCCTCCACTTT	CATTKGSGRSPPLHF	TRBV24-1	NA	few	TRBJ1-6
TGTGCCAGCAGCTTAAGACAGGGGGCATCGACTGAAGCTTTCTTT	CASSLRQGASTEAFF	TRBV7-2	TRBD1	NA	TRBJ1-1
TGTGCCAGCAGCGCCTCGACAGGGATAGTGTCCGGGGAGCTGTTTTTT	CASSASTGIVSGELFF	TRBV9	TRBD1	few	TRBJ2-2
TGTGCCAGCAGCCCTCCGGCTAGGGGTAGTCCCCTCCACTTT	CASSPPARGSPLHF	TRBV28	NA	NA	TRBJ1-6
TGCAGCGTTCTTCCGGGACTAGCGGGGGGGCCAGGGGTGAATGAGCAGTTCTTC	CSVLPGLAGGPGVNEQFF	TRBV29-1	TRBD2	NA	TRBJ2-1
TGTGCCAGCGGTCAGGGGAACACCATATATTTT	CASGQGNTIYF	TRBV28	NA	NA	TRBJ1-3
TGTGCCAGCCAAGTAGAAAACTATAATTCACCCCTCCACTTT	CASQVENYNSPLHF	TRBV2	NA	NA	TRBJ1-6
TGTGCCAGCAGTTCACTAATTGACACTGAAGCTTTCTTT	CASSSLIDTEAFF	TRBV27	NA	once	TRBJ1-1
TGTGCCAACCGCCGCCAGTCCGGGGAGCTGTTTTTT	CANRRQSGELFF	TRBV12-3/TRBV12-4	NA	NA	TRBJ2-2
TGTGCCAGTACCCGGACAGGGAATGGTTTGGGTGGCTACACCTTC	CASTRTGNGLGGYTF	TRBV19	TRBD1	NA	TRBJ1-2
TGCGCCACCTGTTATACGGGAGCTTGCGAGACCCAGTACTTC	CATCYTGACETQYF	TRBV10-2	NA	NA	TRBJ2-5
TGTGCCAGCAGTGCCCAGAAGGCAGACCTAGTTCAGCCCCAGCATTTT	CASSAQKADLVQPQHF	TRBV6-1	NA	NA	TRBJ1-5